These 18 T cell receptor beta chains originate from one sample sequenced in a study of blood T cell repertoires in COVID-19. The repertoire was sequenced with immunoSEQ multiplex PCR; TCRdb's copy has only in-frame clones and lacks some. The data show 250,000 or so clones, approximately 84% seen once. Sequencing was performed on PBMCs or T cells enriched from blood (not recorded which). Source of these receptors: a man aged 50 to 60 who had recovered from COVID-19.

The chain has TRBV28 and TRBJ2-7; TRBD2 aligns across 7 bases. Per the germline V gene, CDR1 is MDHEN and CDR2 is SYDVKM. Losses at the gene ends were 5 bases for V and 3 bases for J; bases not matched to a gene: 10. This CDR3 region has 15 residues. The CDR3 reads CASSQRGGSLYEQYF. CDR3 sequence (DNA): TGTGCCAGCAGTCAACGCGGCGGGAGTCTCTACGAGCAGTACTTC.

The CDR3 DNA follows: TGTGCCAGCAGCCAGTGGGGGGGACAGGGCTCCTACAATGAGCAGTTCTTC. Protein product: CASSQWGGQGSYNEQFF. The V call is TRBV14, the J call TRBJ2-1; 9 bases fit TRBD1. The CDR3 loop spans 17 amino acids. The germline CDR1 and CDR2 sequences are SGHDN and FVKESK. V gave up 3 bases and J gave up 0 bases; unmatched junction bases: 6.

The chain links TRBV3-1 (or the pseudogene TRBV3-2) to TRBJ2-7; 8 bases align to TRBD2. Germline CDR1 reads LGHDT; CDR2 reads YNNKEL (reference sequence). The CDR3 consists of 15 residues. Trimming at V came to 0 bases and at J to 5 bases, leaving 6 bases not matched to a gene. The CDR3 DNA follows: TGTGCCAGCAGCCAAGAGGGTCGGGGGGGCGACGAGCAGTACTTC. Amino acid sequence: CASSQEGRGGDEQYF.

This clone was seen more than once but under ten times. The CDR3 nucleotides read TGCGCCAGCAGTGAGGGGTGGGCGGGAGAGCAGTACTTC. Its protein is CASSEGWAGEQYF. V gene TRBV10-1 combines with J gene TRBJ2-7; D perhaps matches TRBD2 (6 bases). Trimming left V 2 bases short and J 7 bases short, with 12 bases between. The CDR3 extends over 13 amino acids. Germline loops: CDR1 WNHNN, CDR2 SYGVQD (reference sequence).

J is TRBJ2-3 and V is TRBV21-1; TRBD2, the table's D call, lacks a check against the DNA. TRBV21-1 is described as a pseudogene. The CDR3 contains 15 residues. The CDR3 DNA reads TGTGCCAGCAGCCTCCGGGGGGCGCTCACAGATACGCAGTATTTT. Translation: CASSLRGALTDTQYF.

The genes are TRBV5-4 and TRBJ2-7; TRBD1 matches 9 bases. The CDR3 is 13 amino acids. V lost 4 bases to trimming and J lost 3 bases; unmatched junction nucleotides: 2. From germline, CDR1 is SGHNT and CDR2 YYREEE (reference sequence). The CDR3 region has the DNA TGTGCCAGCAGCGCGGACAGGGGCTACGAGCAGTACTTC. Translated, it gives CASSADRGYEQYF.

This clone was seen more than once but under ten times. J is TRBJ1-2 and V is TRBV19; 11 bases are a match to TRBD1. The germline CDR1 and CDR2 sequences are LNHDA and SQIVND (reference sequence). The CDR3 spans 15 residues. The V segment lost 3 bases and the J segment 7 bases; nucleotides outside the gene matches: 7. The CDR3 DNA sequence: TGTGCCAGTAGTATCCGGACAGGGACAGGGGGTGGCTACACCTTC. Translation: CASSIRTGTGGGYTF.

This chain uses TRBV18 with TRBJ2-3; tentative D call: TRBD2 (5 bases). The CDR3 spans 15 residues. Germline V gene lookup returns CDR1 KGHSH and CDR2 LQKENI. V lost 3 bases and J 5 bases, leaving 15 bases between the germline ends. The CDR3 DNA is TGTGCCAGCTCACCTGGGCAAATAGGAGGAGATACGCAGTATTTT. Its protein is CASSPGQIGGDTQYF.

The chain links TRBV2 to TRBJ2-1, with D possibly matching TRBD2 (5 bases). V lost 7 bases, J lost 3 bases, and 19 bases lay in between. The CDR3 runs to 16 residues. Looked up from germline, CDR1 is SNHLY and CDR2 is FYNNEI. The CDR3: CASMTNPGIGYNEQFF. The CDR3 DNA is TGTGCCAGCATGACTAACCCCGGGATTGGCTACAATGAGCAGTTCTTC. The whole variable domain, remainder taken from reference TRBV2 and TRBJ2-1, is EPEVTQTPSHQVTQMGQEVILRCVPISNHLYFYWYRQILGQKVEFLVSFYNNEISEKSEIFDDQFSVERPDGSNFTLKIRSTKLEDSAMYFCASMTNPGIGYNEQFFGPGTRLTVL.

This chain links TRBV6-2 or TRBV6-3 with TRBJ1-1, with 7 bases lining up with TRBD1. V dropped 6 bases and J dropped 5; count of bases not matched to a gene: 12. The CDR3 covers 15 residues. The germline V gene has CDR1 MNHEY and CDR2 SVGEGT. The CDR3 loop is CASSRLDRVRTEAFF. The CDR3, as DNA: TGTGCCAGCAGCCGTCTCGACAGGGTGAGAACTGAAGCTTTCTTT.

J is TRBJ2-7 and V is TRBV25-1; 8 positions agree with TRBD1. Germline CDR1 is MGHDK and CDR2 is SYGVNS. V trimming: 4 bases; J trimming: 2 bases; junction bases outside the gene matches: 4. This CDR3 is 14 amino acids long. The CDR3 sequence is CASSAGTGAYEQYF. The DNA of the CDR3 is TGTGCCAGCAGTGCCGGGACAGGAGCCTACGAGCAGTACTTC.

This clone was picked up many times. The chain links TRBV19 to TRBJ2-7; TRBD1 aligns across 11 bases. The length of the CDR3 is 16 residues. CDR1 is LNHDA and CDR2 is SQIVND in the germline V gene (reference sequence). Trimming cost V 5 bases and J 5 bases; bases outside gene matches: 11. The CDR3 loop reads CASSALAGTGGDEQYF. The CDR3 DNA reads TGTGCCAGTAGTGCTTTAGCCGGGACAGGGGGTGACGAGCAGTACTTC. Combining the CDR3 with reference TRBV19 and TRBJ2-7 gives the whole variable domain DGGITQSPKYLFRKEGQNVTLSCEQNLNHDAMYWYRQDPGQGLRLIYYSQIVNDFQKGDIAEGYSVSREKKESFPLTVTSAQKNPTAFYLCASSALAGTGGDEQYFGPGTRLTVT.

V is TRBV28 and J is TRBJ1-2; 9 bases are shared with TRBD1. CDR1 and CDR2 (germline): MDHEN, SYDVKM. This CDR3 spans 16 amino acids. V lost 5 bases, J lost 4 bases, and 11 bases stayed unmatched. CDR3 DNA: TGTGCCAGCAGTACCCGAGGGACAGGGATCCCCTATGGCTACACCTTC. Translation gives CASSTRGTGIPYGYTF.

This clone was recorded many times. V and J are TRBV7-8 and TRBJ2-1; 10 positions agree with TRBD2. V gave up 1 base and J gave up 6 bases; unmatched junction bases: 9. Germline CDR1 reads SGHVS; CDR2 reads FQNEAQ. The CDR3 is 17 residues long. In DNA form, the CDR3 reads TGTGCCAGCAGCTTAGGCCAGCGGGGGGGCCTTGGCAATGAGCAGTTCTTC. It yields the protein CASSLGQRGGLGNEQFF.

V usage is TRBV7-8 and J usage is TRBJ2-1; D is possibly TRBD1 (5 bases). The germline CDR1 and CDR2 sequences are SGHVS and FQNEAQ. V shed 2 bases and J shed 4 bases, with 15 bases lying between them. The CDR3 has 16 amino acids. The CDR3 DNA follows: TGTGCCAGCAGCTTACTGGACATTGGGGCTTACAATGAGCAGTTCTTC. Translating it yields CASSLLDIGAYNEQFF.

The chain has TRBV12-3 or TRBV12-4 and TRBJ1-5, with TRBD1 matching over 10 bases. The V gene end was trimmed by 8 bases and the J gene end by 2 bases; junction bases not matched to a gene: 0. This CDR3 is built from 13 residues. Here the CDR3 DNA reads TGTGCCAGCGGGACAGGGGGCAATCAGCCCCAGCATTTT. Residues: CASGTGGNQPQHF.

The rearrangement links TRBV28 to TRBJ1-4; D is possibly TRBD1 (5 bases). Germline loops: CDR1 MDHEN, CDR2 SYDVKM. Trimming took off 3 bases at V and 8 bases at J, with 13 bases between the two ends. The CDR3 consists of 14 residues. This chain's CDR3 is CASSLARVGEKLFF. The CDR3 bases are TGTGCCAGCAGTTTGGCCAGGGTTGGAGAAAAACTGTTTTTT.

This chain joins TRBV2 and TRBJ2-7, with D possibly matching TRBD1 (6 bases). CDR1 and CDR2 from the germline V gene are SNHLY and FYNNEI. V was trimmed by 6 bases and J by 0 bases, leaving 21 bases between them. This CDR3 has 17 residues. The DNA of the CDR3 is TGTGCCAGCAGGGGGGTTGTTTGGGGGCGGATCTCCTACGAGCAGTACTTC. This codes for CASRGVVWGRISYEQYF.